Listed below are T cell receptor beta chains from one sample, sequenced in a study of beta chain features in type 1 diabetes. Sequenced by immunoSEQ multiplex PCR; TCRdb stores in-frame clones only, minus some. The sample yields 330,000 or so clones, 11% to 15% seen once. Sequenced input: central memory CD4+ T cells from blood. The receptor source for this set is a man aged 30 to 39 in good health. Each CDR3 is given with its conserved first and last residue. The order of the fields is CDR3 protein, CDR3 DNA, clone size, V gene, D gene, CDR3 length, J gene. The D gene is left open where the match is weak. Clone size is stated in some rows and not others, as once, few, many or a class when expanded.

CATSRDSTDTQYF,TGTGCCACCAGCAGGGACAGCACAGATACGCAGTATTTT,NA,TRBV15,NA,13,TRBJ2-3
CASSEAGVEQFF,TGTGCCAGCAGTGAGGCGGGAGTCGAGCAGTTCTTC,NA,TRBV2,TRBD2,12,TRBJ2-1
CASSGGGTSREQYF,TGTGCCAGCAGCGGCGGGGGGACAAGTCGAGAGCAGTACTTC,NA,TRBV7-8,TRBD2,14,TRBJ2-7
CASSPSGAAYNEQFF,TGTGCCAGCAGCCCTAGCGGGGCGGCCTACAATGAGCAGTTCTTC,many,TRBV7-9,TRBD2,15,TRBJ2-1
CASSAKTTSTDTQYF,TGTGCCAGCAGTGCGAAAACTACTAGCACAGATACGCAGTATTTT,NA,TRBV6-1,NA,15,TRBJ2-3
CASRSGGAETQYF,TGTGCCAGCAGAAGCGGGGGGGCAGAGACCCAGTACTTC,few,TRBV28,TRBD2,13,TRBJ2-5
CASSSTKGQGGEKLFF,TGTGCCAGCAGCTCGACTAAGGGACAGGGAGGTGAAAAACTGTTTTTT,NA,TRBV21-1,NA,16,TRBJ1-4
CASGLAGGTADTQYF,TGTGCCAGCGGCCTAGCGGGGGGGACCGCAGATACGCAGTATTTT,few,TRBV7-2,TRBD2,15,TRBJ2-3
CASSFGGAGYNEQFF,TGCGCCAGCAGCTTTGGGGGGGCCGGCTACAATGAGCAGTTCTTC,NA,TRBV5-1,NA,15,TRBJ2-1
CASSPEVGVANTIYF,TGTGCCAGCTCACCAGAGGTCGGGGTGGCAAACACCATATATTTT,few,TRBV18,NA,15,TRBJ1-3
CASSLQGREQYF,TGTGCCAGCAGCTTACAGGGGAGAGAGCAGTACTTC,NA,TRBV6-1,TRBD1,12,TRBJ2-7
CASSELGTTGTDTQYF,TGTGCCAGCAGTGAATTGGGGACAACGGGAACAGATACGCAGTATTTT,few,TRBV25-1,NA,16,TRBJ2-3
CSVLTGRSYEQYF,TGCAGCGTTCTCACAGGGAGATCCTACGAGCAGTACTTC,NA,TRBV29-1,NA,13,TRBJ2-7
CASSQDAVTGVQETQYF,TGCGCCAGCAGCCAAGATGCCGTTACAGGGGTTCAAGAGACCCAGTACTTC,few,TRBV4-3,TRBD1,17,TRBJ2-5
CASSLNGGADTQYF,TGCGCCAGCAGCTTGAACGGGGGCGCAGATACGCAGTATTTT,NA,TRBV5-1,NA,14,TRBJ2-3
CASSREGQLEQYF,TGCGCCAGCAGCCGCGAAGGGCAGCTCGAGCAGTACTTC,few,TRBV4-1,NA,13,TRBJ2-7
CASSVDSSVETQYF,TGTGCCAGCAGCGTAGATTCTAGTGTGGAGACCCAGTACTTC,few,TRBV9,NA,14,TRBJ2-5
CASSDGQGSIQYF,TGTGCCAGCAGTGACGGACAGGGTAGCATTCAGTACTTC,NA,TRBV6-5,TRBD1,13,TRBJ2-4
CASSPNGGDTQYF,TGTGCCAGCAGTCCTAATGGAGGAGATACGCAGTATTTT,few,TRBV6-1,NA,13,TRBJ2-3
CASSPPVAAYGYTF,TGTGCCAGCAGCCCCCCGGTCGCCGCCTATGGCTACACCTTC,NA,TRBV4-2,NA,14,TRBJ1-2
CATSADFSYNEQFF,TGCGCCACCTCAGCGGATTTCTCCTACAATGAGCAGTTCTTC,few,TRBV5-1,NA,14,TRBJ2-1
CASSRDTGETQYF,TGTGCCAGCAGCCGGGACACAGGGGAGACCCAGTACTTC,few,TRBV11-2,NA,13,TRBJ2-5
CATSKRRGQLTSETQYF,TGTGCCACCAGCAAGAGACGCGGGCAACTGACAAGTGAGACCCAGTACTTC,many,TRBV15,NA,17,TRBJ2-5
CASIKETQYF,TGTGCCAGTATTAAAGAGACCCAGTACTTC,NA,TRBV28,NA,10,TRBJ2-5
CASSNPGGEKAFF,TGCGCCAGCAGCAACCCTGGTGGGGAGAAAGCTTTCTTT,NA,TRBV5-1,NA,13,TRBJ1-1
CASSLNRGNPEAFF,TGTGCCAGCAGTTTAAACAGGGGGAATCCTGAAGCTTTCTTT,NA,TRBV27,TRBD1,14,TRBJ1-1
CASSPGQGPYGQYF,TGTGCCAGCAGCCCGGGACAGGGCCCCTACGGGCAGTACTTC,NA,TRBV7-9,TRBD1,14,TRBJ2-7
CASSMNLVETEAFF,TGTGCCAGCTCAATGAACTTGGTTGAAACTGAAGCTTTCTTT,few,TRBV18,NA,14,TRBJ1-1
CASSYAAGGNEQFF,TGTGCCAGCAGTTATGCTGCGGGCGGCAATGAGCAGTTCTTC,NA,TRBV6-6,NA,14,TRBJ2-1
CAWSRLGETQYF,TGTGCCTGGAGTCGACTGGGGGAGACCCAGTACTTC,NA,TRBV30,NA,12,TRBJ2-5
CASSQDRGLQSGANVLTF,TGTGCCAGCAGCCAAGATCGGGGATTACAATCTGGGGCCAACGTCCTGACTTTC,NA,TRBV4-2,NA,18,TRBJ2-6
CAIRATGGDTEAFF,TGTGCCATCAGAGCTACAGGGGGTGACACTGAAGCTTTCTTT,NA,TRBV10-3,TRBD1,14,TRBJ1-1
CASSLYGTGELFF,TGTGCCAGCAGCTTGTACGGAACCGGGGAGCTGTTTTTT,NA,TRBV5-4,NA,13,TRBJ2-2
CASSGGTGNTLTAFF,TGTGCCAGCAGCGGGGGGACAGGGAATACGCTAACAGCTTTCTTT,NA,TRBV9,TRBD1,15,TRBJ1-1
CASSPPARDGELFF,TGTGCCAGCAGCCCTCCGGCGCGGGACGGGGAGCTGTTTTTT,few,TRBV11-2,NA,14,TRBJ2-2
CASSSPVTNYGYTF,TGTGCCAGCAGCTCCCCTGTAACTAACTATGGCTACACCTTC,few,TRBV7-2,NA,14,TRBJ1-2
CASSPGTSGGARETQYF,TGTGCCAGCAGTCCCGGGACTAGCGGGGGGGCACGAGAGACCCAGTACTTC,NA,TRBV9,TRBD2,17,TRBJ2-5
CSVVGAAEAFF,TGCAGCGTAGTCGGGGCCGCTGAAGCTTTCTTT,few,TRBV29-1,NA,11,TRBJ1-1
CASSTRDSQNQPQHF,TGCGCCAGCAGCACCCGGGACAGCCAAAATCAGCCCCAGCATTTT,few,TRBV4-1,TRBD1,15,TRBJ1-5
CAISLGHEQYF,TGTGCCATCAGTCTAGGGCACGAGCAGTACTTC,NA,TRBV10-3,NA,11,TRBJ2-7
CASWGGWDNSPLHF,TGTGCCAGCTGGGGTGGATGGGATAATTCACCCCTCCACTTT,NA,TRBV6-1,NA,14,TRBJ1-6
CASSLDLGRFSGGSEKLFF,TGTGCCAGCAGCTTAGATCTAGGGAGGTTTAGTGGGGGTAGTGAAAAACTGTTTTTT,NA,TRBV7-2,NA,19,TRBJ1-4
CASSLALGENEQFF,TGTGCCAGCAGCTTAGCGCTCGGGGAAAATGAGCAGTTCTTC,few,TRBV7-9,NA,14,TRBJ2-1
CASSYAGANYGYTF,TGTGCCAGCAGTTACGCAGGGGCTAACTATGGCTACACCTTC,NA,TRBV6-6,NA,14,TRBJ1-2